The 21 T cell receptor beta chains reported below all come from one sample, sequenced in a study of shared clonotypes between healthy human individuals. Repertoires were generated with immunoSEQ multiplex PCR, while TCRdb's copy carries only in-frame clones and drops some. The profile shows around 500,000 clones, about 85% of them singletons. The source material was PBMCs. Receptor source: a woman aged 40 to 50 in good health. Some clones in this sample may be carry-over from other donors' samples.

The J gene is TRBJ2-1, the V gene TRBV27, with 13 bases that match TRBD2. V shed 5 bases and J 6 bases; nucleotides not matched to a gene: 4. Germline loops: CDR1 MNHEY, CDR2 SMNVEV (reference sequence). The CDR3 runs 15 residues. CDR3 sequence (DNA): TGTGCCAGCAGTCGGACTAGCGGGAGATTCAATGAGCAGTTCTTC. Translating it yields CASSRTSGRFNEQFF.

This clone was counted a few times. The rearrangement links TRBV18 to TRBJ1-3; D unclear. From germline, CDR1 is KGHSH and CDR2 LQKENI. This CDR3 comprises 15 residues. V was trimmed by 5 bases and J by 8 bases, leaving 19 bases between them. CDR3 DNA: TGTGCCAGCTCAACCACCGGGCCCCACTACGACACCATATATTTT. This translates into CASSTTGPHYDTIYF.

This chain connects TRBV18 to TRBJ2-7, with 8 bases that match TRBD1. CDR1 and CDR2 from the germline V gene are KGHSH and LQKENI. Germline trimming cut 5 bases from V and 3 bases from J; bases unmatched to any gene: 15. The CDR3 runs 17 residues. The CDR3 spells CASSGEGSDRALYEQYF. The CDR3 DNA is TGTGCCAGCTCAGGGGAAGGGTCGGACAGGGCTCTCTACGAGCAGTACTTC. Full variable domain (rest looked up from reference TRBV18 and TRBJ2-7): NAGVMQNPRHLVRRRGQEARLRCSPMKGHSHVYWYRQLPEEGLKFMVYLQKENIIDESGMPKERFSAEFPKEGPSILRIQQVVRGDSAAYFCASSGEGSDRALYEQYFGPGTRLTVT.

This clone appeared once. The chain employs TRBV2 and TRBJ2-1; 7 bases map to TRBD1. V shed 7 bases and J 7 bases; nucleotides not matched to a gene: 7. This CDR3 comprises 13 residues. Germline V gene data show CDR1 as SNHLY and CDR2 as FYNNEI. The chain's CDR3 is CASTNPGGNEQFF. The CDR3 DNA sequence: TGTGCCAGCACCAACCCAGGGGGTAATGAGCAGTTCTTC.

This clone has only one observation. The V gene is TRBV28, the J gene TRBJ2-1; 11 bases line up with TRBD2. Looked up from germline, CDR1 is MDHEN and CDR2 is SYDVKM. The CDR3 has 14 residues. With V trimmed by 8 bases and J by 7 bases, 7 bases remained unmatched. CDR3 in DNA: TGTGCCAGCGTAGCGGGAGGGCCGGGGAATGAGCAGTTCTTC. Translated, it gives CASVAGGPGNEQFF.

Here the CDR3 reads CASSTGLAGYNEQFF. DNA of the CDR3: TGTGCCAGCAGCACTGGACTAGCTGGCTACAATGAGCAGTTCTTC. V usage is TRBV5-4 and J usage is TRBJ2-1; 8 positions match TRBD2. V was pared by 4 bases and J by 3 bases, with 6 bases of the junction left unmatched. From germline, CDR1 is SGHNT and CDR2 YYREEE (reference sequence). This CDR3 contains 15 residues.

The chain uses TRBV11-2 and TRBJ2-7; D not resolved. The CDR3 has 12 amino acids. The V end lost 1 base, the J end lost 5 bases, and 6 bases lay between the germline ends. Germline CDR1 is SGHAT and CDR2 is FQNNGV. The CDR3 here is CASSLAMHEQYF. The CDR3 coding sequence is TGTGCCAGCAGCTTAGCTATGCACGAGCAGTACTTC. The complete variable domain, with remaining parts taken from reference TRBV11-2 and TRBJ2-7, reads EAGVAQSPRYKIIEKRQSVAFWCNPISGHATLYWYQQILGQGPKLLIQFQNNGVVDDSQLPKDRFSAERLKGVDSTLKIQPAKLEDSAVYLCASSLAMHEQYFGPGTRLTVT.

This clone appeared a few times. CDR3 nucleotides: TGCGCCAGCAGCCAAGCAGGTTACTCTGGAAACACCATATATTTT. Protein: CASSQAGYSGNTIYF. The chain recombines TRBV4-1 with TRBJ1-3; D is undetermined. Trimming stripped 1 base from V and 0 bases from J, with 7 bases between. This CDR3 is built from 15 residues. Germline CDR1 and CDR2: MGHRA and YSYEKL.

J is TRBJ2-3 and V is TRBV30, with 7 bases fitting TRBD2. The V and J ends lost 3 bases and 2 bases, in that order; junction bases with no gene match: 8. The CDR3 totals 15 residues. The V gene's germline CDR1 is GTSNPN and CDR2 SVGIG (reference sequence). Written as DNA, the CDR3 is TGTGCCTGGAGCGCCTCGCTAGCGGACACAGATACGCAGTATTTT. This translates into CAWSASLADTDTQYF. The whole variable domain, remainder taken from reference TRBV30 and TRBJ2-3, is SQTIHQWPATLVQPVGSPLSLECTVEGTSNPNLYWYRQAAGRGLQLLFYSVGIGQISSEVPQNLSASRPQDRQFILSSKKLLLSDSGFYLCAWSASLADTDTQYFGPGTRLTVL.

V and J are TRBV19 and TRBJ1-1; no clear D gene. Germline loops: CDR1 LNHDA, CDR2 SQIVND (reference sequence). CDR3 length: 12 residues. V gave up 7 bases and J gave up 2 bases, with 8 bases separating them. CDR3 protein: CASTGINTEAFF. The CDR3 DNA sequence: TGTGCCAGTACCGGCATTAACACTGAAGCTTTCTTT.

V is TRBV29-1 and J is TRBJ1-4; TRBD1 aligns across 9 bases. CDR1 is SQVTM, CDR2 ANQGSEA, per germline. This CDR3 is 13 amino acids long. J gave up 7 bases and V 6 bases, and 6 bases lay outside the gene matches. The CDR3 DNA reads TGCAGCGTGACAGGACAGGGGAGTGAAAAACTGTTTTTT. Translation: CSVTGQGSEKLFF.

The rearrangement uses TRBV19 and TRBJ2-7, with TRBD1 identical over 7 bases. Looked up from germline, CDR1 is LNHDA and CDR2 is SQIVND (reference sequence). The CDR3 runs to 15 residues. Germline trimming cut 5 bases from V and 0 bases from J; bases unmatched to any gene: 7. In DNA, the CDR3 is TGTGCCAGTAGTTCTGGGGACAGCAGCTCCTACGAGCAGTACTTC. Protein sequence: CASSSGDSSSYEQYF.

V is TRBV10-3 and J is TRBJ2-7; 7 nucleotides line up with TRBD1. The V gene end was trimmed by 0 bases and the J gene end by 3 bases; junction bases not matched to a gene: 8. Germline loops: CDR1 ENHRY, CDR2 SYGVKD. The length of the CDR3 is 16 residues. Here the CDR3 DNA reads TGTGCCATCAGTGAGTCGATTCCGAACAGGGGCTACGAGCAGTACTTC. This gives the protein CAISESIPNRGYEQYF.

This chain connects TRBV18 to TRBJ2-7, with 8 bases aligning to TRBD1. CDR3 length: 15 amino acids. The germline V gene has CDR1 KGHSH and CDR2 LQKENI. The V and J ends lost 4 bases and 5 bases, in that order; junction bases with no gene match: 10. The CDR3 DNA follows: TGTGCCAGCTCACTATATCAGGGGGCGGGGAACGAGCAGTACTTC. This gives the protein CASSLYQGAGNEQYF.

The chain links TRBV6-6 to TRBJ1-3; no reliable D call. The CDR3 length is 16 residues. Germline loops: CDR1 MNHNY, CDR2 SVGAGI (reference sequence). The germline V and J ends were trimmed by 5 bases and 0 bases, with 14 bases remaining between them. As DNA, the CDR3 is TGTGCCAGCAGTAACCAAACACCCGACTCTGGAAACACCATATATTTT. As protein: CASSNQTPDSGNTIYF.

The rearrangement joins TRBV27 to TRBJ1-2, with 8 positions matching TRBD1. Germline assignment: CDR1 MNHEY and CDR2 SMNVEV (reference sequence). The CDR3 is made up of 15 amino acids. Trimming cost V 5 bases and J 5 bases; bases outside gene matches: 10. CDR3 nucleotides: TGTGCCAGCAGTCCATGGACAGGGAAGATATATGGCTACACCTTC. Translation gives CASSPWTGKIYGYTF.

The chain combines TRBV5-5 with TRBJ2-7, with D unclear. Germline CDR1 SGHKS, CDR2 YYEKEE (reference sequence). Trimming took off 4 bases at V and 1 base at J, with 6 bases between the two ends. The CDR3 is 12 residues long. CDR3 DNA: TGTGCCAGCAGCGTCCGGTCCTACGAGCAGTACTTC. Protein product: CASSVRSYEQYF.

The rearrangement uses TRBV7-6 and TRBJ2-3; 11 bases are a match to TRBD2. The V gene's germline CDR1 is SGHVS and CDR2 FNYEAQ. J lost 8 bases, V lost 5 bases, and 12 bases had no gene match. The CDR3 length is 16 residues. CDR3 in amino acids: CASSTTSGRGLGTQYF. CDR3 DNA sequence: TGTGCCAGCAGCACCACTAGCGGGAGAGGGTTGGGTACGCAGTATTTT.

In nucleotides, the CDR3 is TGTGCCAGCTCACCAGCAGGGGGGAATGAGCAGTTCTTC. Its protein product is CASSPAGGNEQFF. The rearrangement uses TRBV18 and TRBJ2-1; possibly TRBD1 for D (7 bases). V dropped 2 bases and J dropped 7 bases, with 9 bases sitting between them. The CDR3 has 13 amino acids. CDR1 and CDR2 from the germline V gene are KGHSH and LQKENI. The full variable domain, in which reference TRBV18 and TRBJ2-1 provide the parts outside the CDR3, is NAGVMQNPRHLVRRRGQEARLRCSPMKGHSHVYWYRQLPEEGLKFMVYLQKENIIDESGMPKERFSAEFPKEGPSILRIQQVVRGDSAAYFCASSPAGGNEQFFGPGTRLTVL.

For this clone: An end of the junction does not agree with germline; a read error may underlie this. The chain recombines TRBV5-3 with TRBJ2-7; D possibly corresponds to TRBD2 (6 bases). TRBV5-3 is treated as an ORF (open reading frame) with a function not yet certain. The CDR3 is 15 amino acids. The CDR3 DNA reads TGTGCCAGCAGCTCGAAGTCAGGCGGGAACTACGAGCAGTACTTC. Protein sequence: CASSSKSGGNYEQYF.

CDR3 residues: CASRTSGRLYLNNEQFF. CDR3 nucleotides: TGTGCCAGCAGGACTAGCGGGAGGTTGTACCTTAACAATGAGCAGTTCTTC. The rearrangement uses TRBV6-4 and TRBJ2-1; 13 bases are a match to TRBD2. This CDR3 contains 17 residues. With 6 bases clipped from V and 5 bases from J, the junction kept 10 bases outside the gene matches. CDR1 is MRHNA, CDR2 SNTAGT, per germline.